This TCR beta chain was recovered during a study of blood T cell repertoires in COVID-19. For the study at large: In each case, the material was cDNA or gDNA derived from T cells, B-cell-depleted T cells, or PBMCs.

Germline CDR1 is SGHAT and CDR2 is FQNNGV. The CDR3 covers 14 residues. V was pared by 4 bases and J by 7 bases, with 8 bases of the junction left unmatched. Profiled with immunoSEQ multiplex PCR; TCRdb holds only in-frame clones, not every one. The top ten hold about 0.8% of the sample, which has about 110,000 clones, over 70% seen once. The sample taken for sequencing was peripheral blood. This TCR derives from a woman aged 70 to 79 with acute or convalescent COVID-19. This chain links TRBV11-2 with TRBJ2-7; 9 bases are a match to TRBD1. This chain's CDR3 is CASSSTGGTGEQYF. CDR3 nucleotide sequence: TGTGCCAGCAGCTCTACAGGGGGCACAGGGGAGCAGTACTTC.